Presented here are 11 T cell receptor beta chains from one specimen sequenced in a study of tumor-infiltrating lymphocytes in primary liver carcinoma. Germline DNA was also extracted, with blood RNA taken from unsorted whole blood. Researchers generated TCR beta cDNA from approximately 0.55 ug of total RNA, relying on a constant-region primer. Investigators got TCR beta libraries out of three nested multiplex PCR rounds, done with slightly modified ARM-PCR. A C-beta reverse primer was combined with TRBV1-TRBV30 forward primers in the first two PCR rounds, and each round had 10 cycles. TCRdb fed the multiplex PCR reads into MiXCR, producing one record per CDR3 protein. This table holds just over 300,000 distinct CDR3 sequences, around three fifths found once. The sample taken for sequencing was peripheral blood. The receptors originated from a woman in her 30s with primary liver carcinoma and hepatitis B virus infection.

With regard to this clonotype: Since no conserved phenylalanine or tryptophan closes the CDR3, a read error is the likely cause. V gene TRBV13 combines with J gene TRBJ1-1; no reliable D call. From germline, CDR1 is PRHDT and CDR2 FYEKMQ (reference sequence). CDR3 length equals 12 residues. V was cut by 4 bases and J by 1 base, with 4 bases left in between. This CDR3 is CASSSTNTEAFL. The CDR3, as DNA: TGTGCCAGCAGCTCTACGAACACTGAAGCTTTCCTT.

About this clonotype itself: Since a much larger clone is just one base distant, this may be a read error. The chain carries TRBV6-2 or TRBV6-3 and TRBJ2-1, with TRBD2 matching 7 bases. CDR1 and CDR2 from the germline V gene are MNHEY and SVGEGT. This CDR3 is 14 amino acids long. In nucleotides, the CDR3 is TGTACCAGCAGTTTCAACGGGGGGAGCAATGAGCAGTTCTTC. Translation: CTSSFNGGSNEQFF.

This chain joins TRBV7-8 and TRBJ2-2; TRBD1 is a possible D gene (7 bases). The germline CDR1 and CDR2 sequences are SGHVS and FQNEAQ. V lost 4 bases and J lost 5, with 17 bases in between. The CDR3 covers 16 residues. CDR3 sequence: CASSWIGGGGTGELFF. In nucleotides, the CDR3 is TGTGCCAGCAGCTGGATAGGGGGCGGAGGGACCGGGGAGCTGTTTTTT.

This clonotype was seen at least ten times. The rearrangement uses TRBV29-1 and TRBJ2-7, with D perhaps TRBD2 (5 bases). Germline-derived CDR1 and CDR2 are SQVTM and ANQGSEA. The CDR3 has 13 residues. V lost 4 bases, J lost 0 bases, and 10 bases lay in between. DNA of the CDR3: TGCAGCGTTGTACGAGCGGACTCCTACGAGCAGTACTTC. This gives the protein CSVVRADSYEQYF.

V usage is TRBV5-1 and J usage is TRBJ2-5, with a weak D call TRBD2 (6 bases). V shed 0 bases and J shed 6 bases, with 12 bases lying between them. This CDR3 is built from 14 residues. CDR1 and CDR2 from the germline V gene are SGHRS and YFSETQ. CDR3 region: CASSLGGEPQTQYF. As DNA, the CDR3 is TGCGCCAGCAGCTTGGGGGGGGAGCCCCAGACCCAGTACTTC.

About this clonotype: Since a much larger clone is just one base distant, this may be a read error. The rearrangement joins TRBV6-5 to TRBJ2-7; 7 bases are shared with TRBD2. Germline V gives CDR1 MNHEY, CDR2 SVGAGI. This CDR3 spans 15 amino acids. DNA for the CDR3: TGTACCAGCAGTAAAAACACGGCGGGAGCGGGTGAGCAGTACTTC. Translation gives CTSSKNTAGAGEQYF.

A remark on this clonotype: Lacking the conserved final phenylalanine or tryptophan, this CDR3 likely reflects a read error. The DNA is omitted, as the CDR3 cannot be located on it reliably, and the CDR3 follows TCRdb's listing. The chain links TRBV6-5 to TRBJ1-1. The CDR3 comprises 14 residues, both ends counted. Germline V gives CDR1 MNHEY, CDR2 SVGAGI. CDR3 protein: CASIQLRGKTEASS.

CDR3 protein: CASSLSEAGELFF. The CDR3 DNA reads as TGTGCCAGCAGTTTAAGTGAAGCCGGGGAGCTGTTTTTT. The rearrangement uses TRBV28 and TRBJ2-2, with D uncertain. This CDR3 is built from 13 residues. The germline gives CDR1 MDHEN, CDR2 SYDVKM. Trimming removed 2 bases at V and 6 bases at J, with 7 bases between.

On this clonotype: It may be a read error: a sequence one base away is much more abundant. The CDR3 DNA follows: TGCGCCAGCAGCCAAGAAGACGTAGTCAGGCGGGAGACCCATTACTTC. As protein: CASSQEDVVRRETHYF. The J gene is TRBJ2-5, the V gene TRBV4-1, with TRBD2 identical over 7 bases. The germline gives CDR1 MGHRA, CDR2 YSYEKL. The CDR3 is made up of 16 amino acids.

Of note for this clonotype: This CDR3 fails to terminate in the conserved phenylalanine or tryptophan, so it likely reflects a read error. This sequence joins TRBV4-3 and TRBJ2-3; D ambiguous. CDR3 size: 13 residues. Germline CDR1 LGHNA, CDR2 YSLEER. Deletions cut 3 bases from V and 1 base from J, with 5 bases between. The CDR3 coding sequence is TGCGCCAGCAGCCAGTCGGGCACAGATACGCAGTATTTA. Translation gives CASSQSGTDTQYL.

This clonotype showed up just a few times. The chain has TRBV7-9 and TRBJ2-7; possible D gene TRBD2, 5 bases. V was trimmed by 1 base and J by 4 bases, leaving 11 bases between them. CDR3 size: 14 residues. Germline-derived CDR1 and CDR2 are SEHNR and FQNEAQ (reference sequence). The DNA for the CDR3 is TGTGCCAGCAGCTTAGGAGGACTTGGGTACGAGCAGTACTTC. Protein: CASSLGGLGYEQYF.